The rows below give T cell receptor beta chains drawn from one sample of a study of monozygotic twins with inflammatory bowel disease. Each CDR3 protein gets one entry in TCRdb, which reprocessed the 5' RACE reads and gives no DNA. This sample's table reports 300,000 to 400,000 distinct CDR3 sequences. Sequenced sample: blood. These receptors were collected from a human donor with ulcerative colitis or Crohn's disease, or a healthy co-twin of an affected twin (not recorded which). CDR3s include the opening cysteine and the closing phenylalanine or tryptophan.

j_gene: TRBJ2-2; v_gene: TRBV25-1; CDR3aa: CASSEVAGRELFF
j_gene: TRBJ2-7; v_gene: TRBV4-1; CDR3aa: CASSQDTSDRSYEQYF
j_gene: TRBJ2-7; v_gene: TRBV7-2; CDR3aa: CASSFSLELGNEQYF
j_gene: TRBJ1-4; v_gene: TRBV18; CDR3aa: CASSSQIATNEKLFF
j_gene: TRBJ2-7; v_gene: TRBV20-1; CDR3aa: CSAQRSGTGGEQYF
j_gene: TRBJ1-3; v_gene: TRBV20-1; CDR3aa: CSAIRDRGSGNTIYF
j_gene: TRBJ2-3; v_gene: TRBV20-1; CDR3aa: CSARAPGAADTQYF
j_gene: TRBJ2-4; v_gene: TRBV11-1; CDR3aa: CASSLGDGHLLAKNIQYF
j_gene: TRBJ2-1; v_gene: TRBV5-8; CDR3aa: CASSVNRGRTYNEQFF
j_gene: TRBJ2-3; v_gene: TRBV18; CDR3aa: CASPSSPGFTDTQYF
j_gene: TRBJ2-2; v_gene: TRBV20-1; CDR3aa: CSARGQGIGSTGELFF
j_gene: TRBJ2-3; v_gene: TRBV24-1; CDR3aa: CATSDISRGLYTDTQYF
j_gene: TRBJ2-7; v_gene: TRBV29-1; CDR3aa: CSVEGDRVHEQYF
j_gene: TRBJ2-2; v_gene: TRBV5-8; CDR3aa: CASSPRLAAGTGELFF
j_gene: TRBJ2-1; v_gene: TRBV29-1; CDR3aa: CSVEPWDGGGASDEQFF
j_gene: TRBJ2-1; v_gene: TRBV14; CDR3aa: CASSQDIYSEQFF
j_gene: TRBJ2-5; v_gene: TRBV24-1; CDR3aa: CATSDPEDIGRTQYF
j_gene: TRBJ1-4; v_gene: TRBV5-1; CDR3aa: CASSLGEGLDEKLFF
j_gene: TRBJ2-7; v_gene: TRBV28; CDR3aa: CASSLGQALDLILGEQYF
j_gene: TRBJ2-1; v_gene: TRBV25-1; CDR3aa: CASSEAGQVHNEQFF
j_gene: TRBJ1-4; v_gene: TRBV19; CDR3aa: CASNPGQPYATNEKLFF
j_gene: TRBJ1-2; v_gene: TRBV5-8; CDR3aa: CASSFPRTGYTF
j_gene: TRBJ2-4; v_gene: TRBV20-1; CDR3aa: CSAKDSWGKNIQYF
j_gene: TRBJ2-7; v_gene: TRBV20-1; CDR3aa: CSQRAGGIRVYEQYF
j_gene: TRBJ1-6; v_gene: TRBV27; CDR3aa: CASSTTGNLNSPLHF
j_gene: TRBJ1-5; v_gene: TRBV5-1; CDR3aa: CASSPKHEGPGCNWPQHF
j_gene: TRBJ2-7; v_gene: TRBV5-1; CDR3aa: CASSLGDREQYF
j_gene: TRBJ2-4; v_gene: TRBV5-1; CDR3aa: CASSLRLADIQYF
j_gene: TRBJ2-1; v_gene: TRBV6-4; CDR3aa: CASSDGEDGGSEQFF
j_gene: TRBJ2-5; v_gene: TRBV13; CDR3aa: CASSARVPGETQYF
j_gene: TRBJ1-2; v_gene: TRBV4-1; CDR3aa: CASSQAGTGDYGYTF
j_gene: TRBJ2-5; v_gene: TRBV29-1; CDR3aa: CSVVGLAGWSQETQYF
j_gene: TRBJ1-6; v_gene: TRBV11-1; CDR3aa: CASSNPKGTPLHF
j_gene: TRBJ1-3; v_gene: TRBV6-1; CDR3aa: CASRSYGGVTIYF
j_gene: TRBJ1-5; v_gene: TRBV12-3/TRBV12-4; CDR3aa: CASSFSRGGQPQHF
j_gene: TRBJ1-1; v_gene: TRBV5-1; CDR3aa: CASSNQGAAEAFF
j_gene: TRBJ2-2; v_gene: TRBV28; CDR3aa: CASSPQAGWPGELFF
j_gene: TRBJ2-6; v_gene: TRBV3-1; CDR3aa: CASSQDNKGVLTF
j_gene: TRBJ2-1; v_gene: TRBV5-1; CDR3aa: CASSLVVGGGSYNEQFF
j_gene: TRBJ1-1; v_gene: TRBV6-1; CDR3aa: CASSYVGVATEAFF
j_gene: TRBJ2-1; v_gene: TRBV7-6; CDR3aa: CASSLKFGQGNYNEQFF